This TCR beta chain stems from a study of blood T cell repertoires in COVID-19. In the original analysis: Cell counts per sample came from amplifying reference gene primers. Sequencing was performed with immunoSEQ multiplex PCR; in TCRdb, only in-frame clones are kept and a portion is missing. From that table come the V and J calls and clone size; the DNA was used to work out D and trimming. The sample lists about 140,000 clones, 80% to 90% occurring once. The germline V gene encodes CDR1 SGDLS and CDR2 YYNGEE. CDR3 length: 15 residues. V gave up 0 bases and J gave up 3 bases; unmatched junction bases: 5.

The source material was peripheral blood. The receptor's source is a woman in her sixties with active COVID-19. V usage is TRBV9 and J usage is TRBJ2-7; TRBD1 matches at 8 bases. CDR3 DNA sequence: TGTGCCAGCAGCGTAGGCGGGACAGGCCTCTACGAGCAGTACTTC. It translates to CASSVGGTGLYEQYF.